This TCR beta chain was captured by sequencing in a study of regulatory T cells in long-lasting Graves disease. Turning to the study itself: Duration of antithyroid drug therapy among newly diagnosed Graves' patients was under 3 months.

In its sample, this clonotype was seen many times. Its antigen remains unidentified. Study findings and constraints: Persistent patients shared 2,741 public clonotypes among themselves. Newly diagnosed patients shared fewer, at around 970.

CDR3 length equals 11 residues. Between the trimmed V and J ends, which lost 3 bases and 5 bases, there was a span of 2 bases. Germline V CDR1 and CDR2: SGHTA, FQGNSA. CDR3 regions were amplified by Arm-PCR using iRepertoire HTBI primers to build TCR beta libraries. Using its own MiXCR run on the multiplex PCR reads, TCRdb lists one record per CDR3 protein. The sample shows around 250,000 distinct CDR3 sequences, around 20% of them seen only once. Time point given: newly diagnosed GD, antithyroid drugs for less than 3 months. There was RNA extracted from PBMCs, and the TCR library was made from it. The V gene is TRBV7-2, the J gene TRBJ1-3; D is undetermined. This TCR was sampled from a female donor with Graves disease. The sample in question was peripheral blood mononuclear cells (PBMCs), obtained at new diagnosis, from a patient treated with antithyroid drugs. The CDR3 sequence: CASSFRNTIYF. Here the CDR3 DNA reads TGTGCCAGCAGCTTCCGAAACACCATATATTTT.